One sample yielded the 31 T cell receptor beta chains listed below, sequenced in a study of response to subunit inactivated influenza vaccine. A single record per CDR3 protein comes from TCRdb applying MiXCR to the RT-PCR reads. The data hold some 160,000 distinct CDR3 sequences, with roughly a tenth observed a single time. The sample was non-naive T cells sorted from PBMCs, taken around seven weeks after vaccination. The origin of the receptors is a man aged 50 to 59 who received an inactivated influenza vaccine.

The genes are TRBV28 and TRBJ1-2; TRBD1 is a possible D gene (5 bases). Germline values: CDR1 MDHEN, CDR2 SYDVKM. The CDR3 runs 14 residues. With 9 bases removed from V and 0 bases from J, the gap between germline ends came to 14 bases. CDR3 region: CASSGVSANYGYTF. In DNA form, the CDR3 reads TGTGCCAGTTCGGGGGTATCCGCTAACTATGGCTACACCTTC.

The table lists this clonotype with a count of one. V gene TRBV13 combines with J gene TRBJ1-2; 9 nucleotides align to TRBD1. The germline V gene has CDR1 PRHDT and CDR2 FYEKMQ (reference sequence). The CDR3 covers 17 residues. Trimming removed 5 bases from V and 8 bases from J; junction bases left unmatched: 18. The chain's CDR3 is CASSLTPRGQGLEGYTF. The CDR3 DNA reads as TGTGCCAGCAGCCTGACCCCTAGAGGACAGGGGTTGGAAGGCTACACCTTC.

This sequence joins TRBV13 and TRBJ2-1; 8 nucleotides agree with TRBD2. The CDR3 extends over 14 amino acids. Germline loops: CDR1 PRHDT, CDR2 FYEKMQ (reference sequence). V lost 5 bases and J lost 2; bases outside the gene matches: 2. Here the CDR3 DNA reads TGTGCCAGCAGCGCGCGGGAGGCCTACAATGAGCAGTTCTTC. It specifies CASSAREAYNEQFF. Combining the CDR3 with reference TRBV13 and TRBJ2-1 gives the whole variable domain AAGVIQSPRHLIKEKRETATLKCYPIPRHDTVYWYQQGPGQDPQFLISFYEKMQSDKGSIPDRFSAQQFSDYHSELNMSSLELGDSALYFCASSAREAYNEQFFGPGTRLTVL.

This clonotype appeared a few times. This chain joins TRBV7-3 and TRBJ2-2; D may be TRBD2 (5 bases). Trimming took 2 bases from V and 6 from J, leaving 10 bases between them. Germline CDR1 is SGHTA and CDR2 is FQGTGA. The CDR3 length is 14 residues. This CDR3 is CASSLFGVPGELFF. For the CDR3, the DNA is TGTGCCAGCAGCTTATTCGGGGTGCCCGGGGAGCTGTTTTTT.

The chain couples TRBV20-1 to TRBJ2-5; unclear D gene. The CDR3 is made up of 14 amino acids. V shed 0 bases and J shed 3 bases, with 11 bases lying between them. Germline values: CDR1 DFQATT, CDR2 SNEGSKA (reference sequence). The CDR3 sequence: CSARDRDFKETQYF. The CDR3 nucleotides are TGCAGTGCTAGAGATCGAGACTTCAAAGAGACCCAGTACTTC.

The chain couples TRBV4-3 to TRBJ2-7, with TRBD1 matching over 10 bases. This CDR3 region has 15 residues. J was trimmed by 2 bases and V by 4 bases; bases with no gene match: 5. Germline V gene sequence: CDR1 LGHNA, CDR2 YSLEER. The DNA for the CDR3 is TGCGCCAGCAGCCGATGGGGGACAGGGGCCTACGAGCAGTACTTC. Encoded protein: CASSRWGTGAYEQYF.

Many counts were recorded for this clonotype. This rearrangement joins TRBV7-3 to TRBJ2-2, with unresolved D. The CDR3 totals 12 residues. Trimming took 6 bases from V and 2 from J, leaving 4 bases between them. Germline assignment: CDR1 SGHTA and CDR2 FQGTGA. CDR3 residues: CASRLNTGELFF. The CDR3 bases are TGTGCCAGCAGGCTAAACACCGGGGAGCTGTTTTTT.

This clonotype occurred many times. The genes are TRBV20-1 and TRBJ2-5, with 8 bases matching TRBD2. Germline trimming cut 0 bases from V and 4 bases from J; bases unmatched to any gene: 7. CDR3 size: 15 residues. The germline V gene encodes CDR1 DFQATT and CDR2 SNEGSKA (reference sequence). CDR3 loop: CSARDLGGGTETQYF. The CDR3 nucleotides read TGCAGTGCTAGAGATCTCGGGGGGGGGACAGAGACCCAGTACTTC.

This clonotype appeared many times. The rearrangement uses TRBV15 and TRBJ2-4; the D is unclear. The CDR3 covers 12 residues. V gave up 6 bases and J gave up 9 bases, with 12 bases separating them. The V gene's germline CDR1 is LNHNV and CDR2 YYDKDF (reference sequence). CDR3 nucleotides: TGTGCCACCAGTATATTGTCGAGCATTCAGTACTTC. It specifies CATSILSSIQYF.

For this clonotype: This may be a read error: a much more frequent sequence differs by one nucleotide. The rearrangement uses TRBV7-2 and TRBJ2-1, with D maybe TRBD2 (5 bases). Germline lookup yields CDR1 SGHTA and CDR2 FQGNSA. This CDR3 is 13 amino acids long. The CDR3 sequence is CASSLADVGGAYF. CDR3 DNA: TGTGCCAGCAGCTTAGCGGACGTCGGAGGTGCGTACTTC.

The chain is built from TRBV7-9 and TRBJ2-1, with D tentatively TRBD2 (5 bases). The V gene's germline CDR1 is SEHNR and CDR2 FQNEAQ (reference sequence). V gave up 1 base and J gave up 7 bases, with 17 bases separating them. This CDR3 spans 16 amino acids. DNA of the CDR3: TGTGCCAGCAGCTTAGGGGCGGTAGCGAGTGAGAATGAGCAGTTCTTC. It encodes CASSLGAVASENEQFF.

With regard to this clonotype: A much bigger clone sits one base away, suggesting this may be a read error. The V call is TRBV5-1, the J call TRBJ2-1, with 9 nucleotides matching TRBD2. This CDR3 region has 14 residues. Germline V gene lookup returns CDR1 SGHRS and CDR2 YFSETQ. V shed 4 bases, J shed 9 bases, and the junction held 8 bases outside the gene matches. The CDR3 nucleotides read TGCGCCAGCAGCCGAGGAGGGACTAGCAGTGAGCAGTTCTTC. This encodes CASSRGGTSSEQFF.

The V and J genes are TRBV4-2 and TRBJ2-5; maybe TRBD1 (5 bases). The CDR3 contains 13 residues. CDR1 LGHNA and CDR2 YNFKEQ come from the germline V gene. V lost 3 bases and J 5 bases, leaving 10 bases between the germline ends. The CDR3 region has the DNA TGTGCCAGCAGCCAGGGGCTAGGGGAGACCCAGTACTTC. Translating it yields CASSQGLGETQYF.

Many counts were recorded for this clonotype. The V call is TRBV12-3 or TRBV12-4, the J call TRBJ1-1, with D uncertain. V dropped 3 bases and J dropped 1 base, with 9 bases sitting between them. The CDR3 is 14 residues long. The CDR3: CASSFNQRNTEAFF. The CDR3 DNA follows: TGTGCCAGCAGTTTCAATCAGCGGAACACTGAAGCTTTCTTT.

This clonotype was recorded a few times. The V call is TRBV27, the J call TRBJ2-6, with 8 bases aligning to TRBD1. CDR1 is MNHEY and CDR2 is SMNVEV in the germline V gene (reference sequence). The CDR3 has 18 amino acids. V shed 2 bases and J 1 base; nucleotides not matched to a gene: 7. CDR3 sequence reads: CASSLQGATLSGANVLTF. As DNA, the CDR3 is TGTGCCAGCAGTTTACAGGGGGCAACTCTTTCTGGGGCCAACGTCCTGACTTTC.

This clonotype showed up just a few times. The rearrangement links TRBV20-1 to TRBJ1-5; 7 bases are a match to TRBD1. The CDR3 is 13 residues long. Germline CDR1 and CDR2: DFQATT and SNEGSKA (reference sequence). V shed 3 bases and J 6 bases; nucleotides not matched to a gene: 5. The CDR3 is CSASPGGRQPQHF. Here the CDR3 DNA reads TGCAGTGCTAGCCCAGGGGGACGTCAGCCCCAGCATTTT.

This clonotype turned up a few times. The chain employs TRBV11-1 and TRBJ1-1, with unresolved D. Germline CDR1 and CDR2: SGHAT and FQDESV (reference sequence). V was clipped by 3 bases and J by 4 bases, with 12 bases between them. The CDR3 covers 14 residues. The DNA for the CDR3 is TGTGCCAGCAGCTTGGTCCCACTGCGCACTGAAGCTTTCTTT. This translates into CASSLVPLRTEAFF.

This clonotype was seen at least ten times. The chain combines TRBV6-6 with TRBJ1-2; 7 nucleotides agree with TRBD1. The CDR3 totals 13 residues. The trim removed 8 bases at V and 4 bases at J, leaving 7 bases unmatched. The germline V gene has CDR1 MNHNY and CDR2 SVGAGI (reference sequence). The CDR3 region is CASGGQKIYGYTF. The DNA for the CDR3 is TGTGCCAGCGGGGGACAGAAAATCTATGGCTACACCTTC.

This clonotype was detected only a few times. The chain is built from TRBV27 and TRBJ1-2; D is possibly TRBD1 (5 bases). Germline-derived CDR1 and CDR2 are MNHEY and SMNVEV (reference sequence). Trimming cost V 3 bases and J 7 bases, with 15 bases left between them. The CDR3 has 14 amino acids. This chain's CDR3 is CASSFRDGTGGYTF. The CDR3 DNA reads as TGTGCCAGCAGTTTCCGGGACGGAACCGGTGGCTACACCTTC.

The chain is built from TRBV9 and TRBJ1-2, with TRBD1 identical over 7 bases. The CDR3 extends over 15 amino acids. After removal of 0 bases from V and 8 bases from J, the junction contained 10 bases not matched to a gene. Germline lookup yields CDR1 SGDLS and CDR2 YYNGEE. CDR3 DNA sequence: TGTGCCAGCAGCGTAGGCGAGGGGGCGCGAGGGGGCTACACCTTC. It codes for CASSVGEGARGGYTF.

This clonotype was seen at least ten times. The gene calls are TRBV4-2 and TRBJ2-1, with D perhaps given as TRBD1 or TRBD2 (6 bases each). The germline V and J ends were trimmed by 0 bases and 2 bases, with 17 bases remaining between them. Germline V gene data show CDR1 as LGHNA and CDR2 as YNFKEQ. CDR3 size: 18 residues. The CDR3 sequence is CASSQDRDRGPAYNEQFF. The CDR3 DNA follows: TGTGCCAGCAGCCAAGATAGGGACCGGGGGCCAGCCTACAATGAGCAGTTCTTC.

This clonotype was counted a few times. The rearrangement links TRBV10-3 to TRBJ2-1; the match to TRBD2 covers 8 bases. The germline gives CDR1 ENHRY, CDR2 SYGVKD. V trimming: 3 bases; J trimming: 0 bases; junction bases outside the gene matches: 10. There are 18 residues in the CDR3. CDR3 nucleotides: TGTGCCATCAGTGACCCACTAGAGCGGGGGCACTCCTACAATGAGCAGTTCTTC. This translates into CAISDPLERGHSYNEQFF.

This clonotype was counted only a few times. J is TRBJ1-2 and V is TRBV2; D gene uncertain. The CDR3 length is 13 residues. Per the germline V gene, CDR1 is SNHLY and CDR2 is FYNNEI. V was cut by 9 bases and J by 3 bases, with 14 bases left in between. Written as DNA, the CDR3 is TGTGCCAGGACCACCCCAGGAGACTATGGCTACACCTTC. Protein product: CARTTPGDYGYTF.

This clonotype was found a few times. The genes are TRBV11-2 and TRBJ2-5; 10 positions agree with TRBD2. The CDR3 extends over 19 amino acids. With 4 bases clipped from V and 4 bases from J, the junction kept 18 bases outside the gene matches. Looked up from germline, CDR1 is SGHAT and CDR2 is FQNNGV. This CDR3 reads CASSSNSASGRRFVETQYF. The CDR3 DNA reads as TGTGCCAGCAGCTCAAACTCGGCTAGCGGGAGACGGTTCGTAGAGACCCAGTACTTC.

This clonotype was detected ten times or more. V usage is TRBV12-3 or TRBV12-4 and J usage is TRBJ1-2; a weak D match, TRBD1 (6 bases). The CDR3 runs to 12 residues. V was trimmed by 6 bases and J by 5 bases, leaving 10 bases between them. CDR3 protein: CASSEDSYGYTF. As DNA, the CDR3 is TGTGCCAGCAGCGAGGACAGTTATGGCTACACCTTC.

The chain has TRBV18 and TRBJ2-7, with TRBD2 matching over 13 bases. Trimming removed 6 bases from V and 3 bases from J; junction bases left unmatched: 8. The germline CDR1 and CDR2 sequences are KGHSH and LQKENI. CDR3 length: 16 residues. The CDR3 DNA sequence: TGTGCCAGCTCCCCGCCAGGACTAGCGGGAGACTACGAGCAGTACTTC. This gives the protein CASSPPGLAGDYEQYF.

This clonotype was counted only a few times. This chain connects TRBV11-2 to TRBJ2-5; TRBD2 agrees at 8 bases. This CDR3 region has 15 residues. Per germline, CDR1 SGHAT and CDR2 FQNNGV. With V trimmed by 5 bases and J by 5 bases, 10 bases remained unmatched. CDR3 amino acids: CASSLPAGGGETQYF. The CDR3 DNA is TGTGCCAGCAGCCTACCGGCGGGGGGCGGGGAGACCCAGTACTTC. The full variable domain, completed using reference TRBV11-2 and TRBJ2-5, is EAGVAQSPRYKIIEKRQSVAFWCNPISGHATLYWYQQILGQGPKLLIQFQNNGVVDDSQLPKDRFSAERLKGVDSTLKIQPAKLEDSAVYLCASSLPAGGGETQYFGPGTRLLVL.

The chain combines TRBV14 with TRBJ2-7; 7 bases line up with TRBD1. J gave up 5 bases and V 5 bases, and 12 bases lay outside the gene matches. Germline assignment: CDR1 SGHDN and CDR2 FVKESK. This CDR3 is built from 15 residues. In nucleotides, the CDR3 is TGTGCCAGCAGCAGGCCCGGGACAGTCGGCCACGAGCAGTACTTC. This translates into CASSRPGTVGHEQYF. The entire variable domain, with the rest obtained from reference TRBV14 and TRBJ2-7, is as follows: EAGVTQFPSHSVIEKGQTVTLRCDPISGHDNLYWYRRVMGKEIKFLLHFVKESKQDESGMPNNRFLAERTGGTYSTLKVQPAELEDSGVYFCASSRPGTVGHEQYFGPGTRLTVT.

In this sample, this clonotype turned up a few times. This rearrangement joins TRBV20-1 to TRBJ1-2, with D unclear. CDR3 length: 13 residues. Germline CDR1 is DFQATT and CDR2 is SNEGSKA (reference sequence). The germline V and J ends were trimmed by 3 bases and 1 base, with 9 bases remaining between them. This CDR3 is CSASPRINYGYTF. In DNA, the CDR3 is TGCAGTGCTAGTCCCCGAATTAACTATGGCTACACCTTC.

This clonotype was observed at least ten times. The chain carries TRBV9 and TRBJ2-1, with a weak D call TRBD1 (5 bases). The CDR3 extends over 15 amino acids. The V and J ends lost 0 bases and 4 bases respectively, with 11 bases between them. Germline V CDR1 and CDR2: SGDLS, YYNGEE. CDR3 loop: CASSVVGAGYNEQFF. As DNA, the CDR3 is TGTGCCAGCAGCGTAGTTGGGGCCGGATACAATGAGCAGTTCTTC. Filled out from reference TRBV9 and TRBJ2-1, the complete variable domain reads DSGVTQTPKHLITATGQRVTLRCSPRSGDLSVYWYQQSLDQGLQFLIQYYNGEERAKGNILERFSAQQFPDLHSELNLSSLELGDSALYFCASSVVGAGYNEQFFGPGTRLTVL.

This clonotype appeared many times. The rearrangement uses TRBV4-3 and TRBJ2-5, with 16 bases matching TRBD2. CDR1 LGHNA and CDR2 YSLEER come from the germline V gene. This CDR3 has 18 amino acids. V dropped 3 bases and J dropped 4; count of bases not matched to a gene: 8. The CDR3 DNA reads as TGCGCCAGCAGCCAGGGACTAGCGGGGGGGGCGTCAGTAGAGACCCAGTACTTC. Translating gives CASSQGLAGGASVETQYF.